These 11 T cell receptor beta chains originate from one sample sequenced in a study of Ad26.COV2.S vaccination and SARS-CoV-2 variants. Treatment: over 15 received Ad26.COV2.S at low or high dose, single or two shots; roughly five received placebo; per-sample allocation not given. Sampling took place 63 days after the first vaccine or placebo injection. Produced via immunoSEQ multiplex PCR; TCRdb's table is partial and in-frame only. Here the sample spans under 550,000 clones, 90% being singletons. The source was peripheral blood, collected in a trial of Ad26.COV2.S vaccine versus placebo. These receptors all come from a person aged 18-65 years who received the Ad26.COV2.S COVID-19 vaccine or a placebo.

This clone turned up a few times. This CDR3 is CASSPAWGELYTGELFF. CDR3 nucleotides: TGTGCCAGCAGCCCAGCGTGGGGGGAACTTTACACCGGGGAGCTGTTTTTT. V is TRBV3-1 (or the pseudogene TRBV3-2) and J is TRBJ2-2; weak D call: TRBD2 (6 bases). The V end lost 4 bases, the J end lost 3 bases, and 18 bases lay between the germline ends. The germline V gene has CDR1 LGHDT and CDR2 YNNKEL (reference sequence). CDR3 length: 17 amino acids.

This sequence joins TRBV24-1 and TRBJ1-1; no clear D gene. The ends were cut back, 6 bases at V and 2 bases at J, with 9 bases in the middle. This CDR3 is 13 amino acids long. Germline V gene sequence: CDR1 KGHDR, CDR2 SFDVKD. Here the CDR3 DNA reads TGTGCCACCAGTTCGGGCCCTAACACTGAAGCTTTCTTT. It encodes CATSSGPNTEAFF.

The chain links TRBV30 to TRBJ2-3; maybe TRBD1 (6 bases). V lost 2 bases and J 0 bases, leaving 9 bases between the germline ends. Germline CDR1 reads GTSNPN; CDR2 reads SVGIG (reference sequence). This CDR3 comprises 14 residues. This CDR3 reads CAWSTGLSTDTQYF. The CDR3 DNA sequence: TGTGCCTGGAGTACAGGGCTCAGCACAGATACGCAGTATTTT.

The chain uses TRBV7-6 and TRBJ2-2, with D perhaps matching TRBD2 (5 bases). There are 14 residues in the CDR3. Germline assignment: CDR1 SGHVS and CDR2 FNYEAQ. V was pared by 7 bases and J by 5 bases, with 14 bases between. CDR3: CASMRNRGTGELFF. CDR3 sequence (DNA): TGTGCCAGCATGCGAAACCGAGGGACCGGGGAGCTGTTTTTT.

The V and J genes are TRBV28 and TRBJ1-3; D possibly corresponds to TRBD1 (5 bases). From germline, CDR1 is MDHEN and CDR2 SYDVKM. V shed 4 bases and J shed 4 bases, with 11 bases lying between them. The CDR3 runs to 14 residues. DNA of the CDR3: TGTGCCAGCAGTTGGGGCTTTGTGGGAAACACCATATATTTT. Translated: CASSWGFVGNTIYF.

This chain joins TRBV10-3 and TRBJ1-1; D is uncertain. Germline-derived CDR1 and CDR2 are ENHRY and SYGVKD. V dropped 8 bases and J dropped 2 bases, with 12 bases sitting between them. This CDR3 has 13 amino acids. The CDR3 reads CAIGELLNTEAFF. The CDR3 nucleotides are TGTGCCATCGGGGAGCTGCTTAACACTGAAGCTTTCTTT.

In DNA, the CDR3 is TGTGCCAGCAGCCGAGGACAGGTGGGGTCACCCCTCCACTTT. This sequence encodes CASSRGQVGSPLHF. The gene calls are TRBV6-5 and TRBJ1-6; TRBD1 matches at 7 bases. Trimming took 6 bases from V and 10 from J; bases not matched to a gene: 9. This CDR3 has 14 residues. CDR1 is MNHEY, CDR2 SVGAGI, per germline.

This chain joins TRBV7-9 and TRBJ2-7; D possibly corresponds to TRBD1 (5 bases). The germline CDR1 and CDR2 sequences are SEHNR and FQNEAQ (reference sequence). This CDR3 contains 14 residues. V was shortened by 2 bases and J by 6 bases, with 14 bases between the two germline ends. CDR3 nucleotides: TGTGCCAGCAGCTTAACCACAGGAATCGGCGAGCAGTACTTC. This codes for CASSLTTGIGEQYF.

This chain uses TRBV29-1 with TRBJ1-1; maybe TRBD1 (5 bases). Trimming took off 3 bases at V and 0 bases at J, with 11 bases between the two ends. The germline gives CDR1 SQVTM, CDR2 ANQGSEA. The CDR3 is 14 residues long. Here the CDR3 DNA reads TGCAGCGTTGAGGGAGGGGAATTGAACACTGAAGCTTTCTTT. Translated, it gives CSVEGGELNTEAFF.

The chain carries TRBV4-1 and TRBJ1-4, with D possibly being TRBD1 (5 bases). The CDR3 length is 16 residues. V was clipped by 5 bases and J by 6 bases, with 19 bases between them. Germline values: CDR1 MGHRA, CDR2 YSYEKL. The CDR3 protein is CASSIGDRTSDEKLFF. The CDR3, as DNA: TGCGCCAGCAGCATCGGGGACCGGACGTCGGATGAAAAACTGTTTTTT.

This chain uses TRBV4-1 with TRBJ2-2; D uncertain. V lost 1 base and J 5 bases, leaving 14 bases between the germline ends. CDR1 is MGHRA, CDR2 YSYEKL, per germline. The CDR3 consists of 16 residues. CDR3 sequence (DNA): TGCGCCAGCAGCCAAGCTGGGTCAGTGGGGACCGGGGAGCTGTTTTTT. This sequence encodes CASSQAGSVGTGELFF.